The 11 T cell receptor beta chains reported below all come from one sample, sequenced in a study of vaccination effects on CD4 cells after COVID-19. Viral peptide pool expansion of antigen-specific CD4+ T cells preceded sequencing in the ViraFEST assay. Having been cultured for about ten days, the cells underwent CD4+ T cell isolation. Testing of the vaccine recipients showed negative nucleocapsid antibodies and no prior SARS-CoV-2 infection. TCRdb's table, derived via immunoSEQ multiplex PCR, lists solely in-frame clones and lacks some. There are 28,000 or so clones in the sample; around three quarters occur only once, and roughly a tenth lies in the top ten. No antigens are known for them. The input for sequencing was CD4+ T cells from PBMCs cultured with SARS-CoV-2 spike peptides, taken before COVID-19 vaccination. The source is a human donor who received a COVID-19 vaccine.

This clone was recorded a few times. The chain carries TRBV6-1 and TRBJ1-5, with D unclear. Germline loops: CDR1 MNHNS, CDR2 SASEGT. The CDR3 covers 14 residues. Between the trimmed V and J ends, which lost 2 bases and 4 bases, there was a span of 9 bases. For the CDR3, the DNA is TGTGCCAGCAGTGAAAGGTGGGTAAATCAGCCCCAGCATTTT. Its translation: CASSERWVNQPQHF.

As regards this clone: The junction does not match germline at one end; this may be a read error. The V call is TRBV24-1, the J call TRBJ2-3; 7 nucleotides agree with TRBD2. The CDR3 has 16 amino acids. Germline V CDR1 and CDR2: KGHDR, SFDVKD. CDR3: CATSDFASGGTGTQYF. CDR3 DNA: TGTGCCACCAGTGATTTCGCTAGCGGAGGTACAGGTACGCAGTATTTT.

The rearrangement joins TRBV15 to TRBJ2-3; D is unresolved. CDR1 is LNHNV, CDR2 YYDKDF, per germline (reference sequence). V was shortened by 0 bases and J by 3 bases, with 4 bases between the two germline ends. The CDR3 consists of 13 residues. The CDR3: CATSREETDTQYF. Written as DNA, the CDR3 is TGTGCCACCAGCAGAGAGGAGACAGATACGCAGTATTTT.

The chain employs TRBV3-1 (or the pseudogene TRBV3-2) and TRBJ2-6, with 10 bases fitting TRBD1. J gave up 1 base and V 4 bases, and 19 bases lay outside the gene matches. There are 22 residues in the CDR3. Germline lookup yields CDR1 LGHDT and CDR2 YNNKEL (reference sequence). The CDR3, as DNA: TGTGCCAGCAGCCTAGTGCACCGACCGGGACAGGGGCTTCGGTCTGGGGCCAACGTCCTGACTTTC. It is translated as CASSLVHRPGQGLRSGANVLTF.

J is TRBJ2-3 and V is TRBV6-4, with 8 bases fitting TRBD1. CDR3 length equals 14 residues. Germline lookup yields CDR1 MRHNA and CDR2 SNTAGT. Germline trimming cut 5 bases from V and 6 bases from J; bases unmatched to any gene: 7. CDR3 amino acids: CASSQQGVMDTQYF. The CDR3 bases are TGTGCCAGCAGTCAACAGGGGGTTATGGATACGCAGTATTTT.

The chain combines TRBV10-2 with TRBJ1-6; D ambiguous. This CDR3 region has 13 residues. V lost 4 bases and J 10 bases, leaving 11 bases between the germline ends. The germline gives CDR1 WSHSY, CDR2 SAAADI. CDR3 sequence (DNA): TGCGCCAGCAGTGTTGGCGGAAGATCACCCCTCCACTTT. It specifies CASSVGGRSPLHF.

The V and J genes are TRBV6-2 or TRBV6-3 and TRBJ2-3; 8 positions match TRBD1. V lost 4 bases and J lost 6; bases outside the gene matches: 6. From germline, CDR1 is MNHEY and CDR2 SVGEGT. The CDR3 totals 14 residues. CDR3 residues: CASSWARGRDTQYF. The CDR3 coding sequence is TGTGCCAGCAGTTGGGCCAGGGGGCGGGATACGCAGTATTTT.

V is TRBV18 and J is TRBJ2-1; D gene unclear. CDR1 KGHSH and CDR2 LQKENI come from the germline V gene. V dropped 2 bases and J dropped 9 bases, with 8 bases sitting between them. This CDR3 has 12 residues. The CDR3 bases are TGTGCCAGCTCACCAAGTGCACGTGAGCAGTTCTTC. Encoded protein: CASSPSAREQFF.

J is TRBJ1-1 and V is TRBV10-1, with TRBD1 matching 7 bases. The CDR3 is made up of 18 amino acids. V lost 6 bases to trimming and J lost 0 bases; unmatched junction nucleotides: 16. The germline CDR1 and CDR2 sequences are WNHNN and SYGVQD (reference sequence). The CDR3 DNA follows: TGCGCCAGCAGCGAGGACAGGCGGCCGTCCAGTATGAACACTGAAGCTTTCTTT. This codes for CASSEDRRPSSMNTEAFF.

A few counts support this clone. The V and J genes are TRBV10-3 and TRBJ2-7, with 8 bases matching TRBD1. The germline V gene encodes CDR1 ENHRY and CDR2 SYGVKD. Unmatched junction bases numbered 12, after V lost 3 bases and J lost 5 bases. The length of the CDR3 is 16 residues. CDR3 bases: TGTGCCATCAGTGACCCGAGGACAGGGTCCGTCCACGAGCAGTACTTC. The encoded protein is CAISDPRTGSVHEQYF.

This clone appeared a single time. CDR3 coding DNA: TGTGCCAGCAGCGCCGACAGGGCCGTAGCCAAAAACATTCAGTACTTC. It codes for CASSADRAVAKNIQYF. The chain combines TRBV9 with TRBJ2-4; the match to TRBD1 covers 7 bases. Germline CDR1 and CDR2: SGDLS and YYNGEE. Trimming at V came to 3 bases and at J to 0 bases, leaving 6 bases not matched to a gene. CDR3 length: 16 amino acids.